The rows below give T cell receptor beta chains drawn from one sample of a study of vaccination and CD4 T cells after COVID-19. TCRdb re-called the PCR reads with MiXCR, one entry per CDR3 protein. The sample has 7,000 to 8,500 distinct CDR3 sequences; less than 40% are singletons. Their antigens remain unidentified. Input material: CD4+ T cells from blood, cultured in vitro. The receptors originated from a human donor in good health. Both conserved end residues are trimmed from each CDR3. Rows may omit the clone size; those that give it use once, few, many or a size class.

TRBJ1-2 | TRBV19 | - | ASSIGAKYGYT
TRBJ2-1 | TRBV6-2/TRBV6-3 | - | ASTPLDLGLKF
TRBJ1-3 | TRBV7-9 | few | ASSLRQAGNTIY
TRBJ1-3 | TRBV6-5 | once | ASSYSGTWGNTIY
TRBJ1-2 | TRBV10-3 | few | AIGGDGYT
TRBJ1-6 | TRBV9 | - | ASSLGPNNSPLH
TRBJ1-2 | TRBV5-8 | - | ASSLGLPYGYT
TRBJ1-5 | TRBV7-2 | large | ASPGRGEYDQPQH
TRBJ2-2 | TRBV7-9 | - | ASSLGGGAVGELF
TRBJ2-5 | TRBV6-1 | - | ASSATGQETQY
TRBJ1-2 | TRBV6-5 | - | ASSYGTGNYGYT
TRBJ1-5 | TRBV19 | - | ASYDRVGQPQH
TRBJ2-1 | TRBV15 | few | ATSRDVGRGGPSQF
TRBJ2-2 | TRBV11-1 | - | ASSGQGNTGELF
TRBJ1-1 | TRBV20-1 | few | SAIRVPEAF
TRBJ2-3 | TRBV20-1 | - | SALSLARSRDTQY
TRBJ1-2 | TRBV6-5 | - | ASSLAGYGYT
TRBJ2-5 | TRBV19 | - | ASSGGLAITQETQY
TRBJ1-2 | TRBV7-2 | - | ASSSKTGLFSYGYT
TRBJ1-2 | TRBV3-1 | - | ASSTGQNYGYT
TRBJ1-2 | TRBV19 | few | ASSTGTSYGYT
TRBJ2-3 | TRBV20-1 | - | SANTDTQY
TRBJ2-6 | TRBV7-9 | - | ASSLMKGTTGANVLT
TRBJ1-3 | TRBV20-1 | - | SASPEQGRHGNTIY
TRBJ1-5 | TRBV7-8 | few | ASSLAQGPSSNQPQH
TRBJ1-2 | TRBV19 | few | ASSITGETGYT